The 22 T cell receptor beta chains below were found in one sample sequenced in a study of T cells in tuberculosis. The assay was immunoSEQ multiplex PCR, and TCRdb's table has in-frame clones only and misses some. The sample consists of 29,000 or so clones, 93% of them appearing once. Sequenced: PBMCs. The source of these receptors is a donor aged 5-35 years with latent tuberculosis or without tuberculosis infection.

The J gene is TRBJ2-1, the V gene TRBV19; D is perhaps TRBD2 (6 bases). With 5 bases removed from V and 7 bases from J, the gap between germline ends came to 12 bases. The CDR3 consists of 13 residues. Germline loops: CDR1 LNHDA, CDR2 SQIVND (reference sequence). The chain's CDR3 is CASSAPEGNEQFF. The CDR3 coding sequence is TGTGCCAGTAGTGCCCCGGAGGGAAATGAGCAGTTCTTC.

V is TRBV18 and J is TRBJ2-7; 11 bases agree with TRBD2. V was clipped by 3 bases and J by 7 bases; unmatched bases: 11. In germline, CDR1 is KGHSH, CDR2 LQKENI. This CDR3 has 16 amino acids. CDR3 sequence (DNA): TGTGCCAGCTCACCCAGGGGACTAGCGGCCCCGGGGGAGCAGTACTTC. This sequence encodes CASSPRGLAAPGEQYF.

The chain employs TRBV6-5 and TRBJ1-2, with D unclear. Germline loops: CDR1 MNHEY, CDR2 SVGAGI. V was shortened by 6 bases and J by 2 bases, with 10 bases between the two germline ends. This CDR3 has 13 residues. The CDR3 DNA is TGTGCCAGCAGCCCCCAGGCCAACTATGGCTACACCTTC. Translated: CASSPQANYGYTF.

The V and J genes are TRBV7-3 and TRBJ2-1; no firm D call. This CDR3 spans 14 amino acids. Germline assignment: CDR1 SGHTA and CDR2 FQGTGA. Trimming cost V 5 bases and J 1 base, with 9 bases left between them. CDR3 residues: CASSPGRSYNEQFF. The CDR3 DNA reads as TGTGCCAGCAGCCCCGGCAGGTCCTACAATGAGCAGTTCTTC. The full variable domain, rest sourced from reference TRBV7-3 and TRBJ2-1, is GAGVSQTPSNKVTEKGKYVELRCDPISGHTALYWYRQSLGQGPEFLIYFQGTGAADDSGLPNDRFFAVRPEGSVSTLKIQRTERGDSAVYLCASSPGRSYNEQFFGPGTRLTVL.

The chain is built from TRBV4-2 and TRBJ2-1, with 8 bases fitting TRBD2. This CDR3 is 15 amino acids long. CDR1 and CDR2 (germline): LGHNA, YNFKEQ. J lost 11 bases, V lost 1 base, and 10 bases had no gene match. CDR3 in amino acids: CASSQGPGGASKQFF. CDR3 DNA: TGTGCCAGCAGCCAAGGACCGGGGGGGGCTTCGAAGCAGTTCTTC.

V and J are TRBV5-1 and TRBJ2-5; weak D call: TRBD2 (6 bases). CDR1 SGHRS and CDR2 YFSETQ come from the germline V gene. The CDR3 covers 17 residues. Trimming shortened V by 5 bases and J by 5 bases, and 25 bases separated the two germline ends. In DNA form, the CDR3 reads TGCGCCAGCAGAAGGGTAGCGGCCAGCGTGTTGGGCGAGACCCAGTACTTC. Its translation is CASRRVAASVLGETQYF.

This clone was seen once. The chain uses TRBV12-5 and TRBJ2-1; possibly TRBD2 for D (7 bases). The CDR3 loop spans 13 amino acids. CDR1 is LGHNT, CDR2 FRNRAP, per germline. The CDR3 protein is CVEAGEGHNEQFF. In DNA form, the CDR3 reads TGTGTTGAAGCAGGGGAGGGTCACAATGAGCAGTTCTTC.

CDR3 amino acids: CASSQGTGGIGGELFF. The CDR3 DNA reads TGCGCCAGCAGCCAAGGGACAGGGGGCATAGGCGGGGAGCTGTTTTTT. The chain couples TRBV4-1 to TRBJ2-2; 11 bases align to TRBD1. Looked up from germline, CDR1 is MGHRA and CDR2 is YSYEKL. The CDR3 loop spans 16 amino acids. Trimming removed 1 base from V and 7 bases from J; junction bases left unmatched: 5.

The chain recombines TRBV5-6 with TRBJ2-3; no firm D call. Trimming removed 0 bases at V and 2 bases at J, with 4 bases between. Germline-derived CDR1 and CDR2 are SGHDT and YYEEEE. The CDR3 has 13 residues. The CDR3, as DNA: TGTGCCAGCAGCTTGGGCGACACAGATACGCAGTATTTT. Its protein product is CASSLGDTDTQYF.

This clone was detected once. This chain links TRBV28 with TRBJ1-5; 8 bases line up with TRBD1. After removal of 2 bases from V and 2 bases from J, the junction contained 17 bases not matched to a gene. CDR3 length: 20 amino acids. Germline V gene data show CDR1 as MDHEN and CDR2 as SYDVKM. CDR3 amino acids: CASSLGWVTGVSYGNQPQHF. The CDR3 region has the DNA TGTGCCAGCAGTTTAGGATGGGTGACAGGGGTTTCCTATGGCAATCAGCCCCAGCATTTT.

CDR3 coding DNA: TGCGCCAGCAGCTTGTATGAGGGAGGCACTGAAGCTTTCTTT. Encoded protein: CASSLYEGGTEAFF. The chain recombines TRBV5-1 with TRBJ1-1; the D is unclear. V was shortened by 1 base and J by 4 bases, with 11 bases between the two germline ends. Germline-derived CDR1 and CDR2 are SGHRS and YFSETQ. CDR3 length equals 14 residues.

The chain is built from TRBV15 and TRBJ2-3; D possibly corresponds to TRBD2 (5 bases). Trimming removed 0 bases at V and 2 bases at J, with 15 bases between. The CDR3 extends over 17 amino acids. Germline V gene lookup returns CDR1 LNHNV and CDR2 YYDKDF (reference sequence). The CDR3 loop reads CATSRDHGVLNTDTQYF. CDR3 nucleotides: TGTGCCACCAGCAGAGATCACGGGGTCTTAAACACAGATACGCAGTATTTT.

On this clone itself: A far larger clone is just one base off, so this is likely a read error. The chain carries TRBV4-2 and TRBJ1-2; maybe TRBD1 (6 bases). The germline CDR1 and CDR2 sequences are LGHNA and YNFKEQ. V lost 0 bases and J lost 12, with 11 bases in between. CDR3 length: 12 residues. The CDR3 loop is CASSQENRAHTF. CDR3 sequence (DNA): TGTGCCAGCAGCCAAGAAAACAGGGCCCACACCTTC.

The V gene is TRBV18, the J gene TRBJ1-1; the D gene is possibly TRBD1 (5 bases). This CDR3 is built from 14 residues. The V end was cut by 5 bases, the J end by 0 bases, with 10 bases between. CDR1 and CDR2 (germline): KGHSH, LQKENI. The DNA of the CDR3 is TGTGCCAGCTCAGCGGGGACGGTGAACACTGAAGCTTTCTTT. Translating it yields CASSAGTVNTEAFF.

V usage is TRBV20-1 and J usage is TRBJ2-5; D is possibly TRBD2 (5 bases). Germline lookup yields CDR1 DFQATT and CDR2 SNEGSKA (reference sequence). V was trimmed by 6 bases and J by 5 bases, leaving 10 bases between them. This CDR3 has 11 amino acids. In DNA, the CDR3 is TGCAGTGCCATATGGAGGGAGACCCAGTACTTC. It translates to CSAIWRETQYF.

The genes are TRBV28 and TRBJ1-5; weak D call: TRBD1 (6 bases). The germline V and J ends were trimmed by 3 bases and 4 bases, with 13 bases remaining between them. CDR1 and CDR2 (germline): MDHEN, SYDVKM. The CDR3 is 15 residues long. The CDR3 nucleotides are TGTGCCAGCAGTTTTATGGGGGCAGAGAATCAGCCCCAGCATTTT. This codes for CASSFMGAENQPQHF.

The chain has TRBV7-8 and TRBJ1-3; the D gene is possibly TRBD1 (6 bases). Trimming shortened V by 2 bases and J by 5 bases, and 16 bases separated the two germline ends. This CDR3 contains 16 residues. Germline V gene lookup returns CDR1 SGHVS and CDR2 FQNEAQ. The CDR3 loop is CASSLQSRTERNTIYF. CDR3 nucleotide sequence: TGTGCCAGCAGCTTACAATCCCGGACAGAGCGAAACACCATATATTTT.

The chain couples TRBV11-2 to TRBJ1-5, with D possibly being TRBD1 (5 bases). The CDR3 is 13 residues long. Between the trimmed V and J ends, which lost 5 bases and 4 bases, there was a span of 9 bases. In germline, CDR1 is SGHAT, CDR2 FQNNGV. As DNA, the CDR3 is TGTGCCAGCAGCACGGGGGTTAATCAGCCCCAGCATTTT. It yields the protein CASSTGVNQPQHF.

The chain links TRBV2 to TRBJ2-5; D perhaps matches TRBD2 (5 bases). The CDR3 extends over 10 amino acids. V was cut by 5 bases and J by 7 bases, with 5 bases left in between. Germline values: CDR1 SNHLY, CDR2 FYNNEI. The CDR3 DNA sequence: TGTGCCAGCAGTCGGGGGACCCAGTACTTC. It encodes CASSRGTQYF. Full variable domain (remainder filled in from reference TRBV2 and TRBJ2-5): EPEVTQTPSHQVTQMGQEVILRCVPISNHLYFYWYRQILGQKVEFLVSFYNNEISEKSEIFDDQFSVERPDGSNFTLKIRSTKLEDSAMYFCASSRGTQYFGPGTRLLVL.

The rearrangement uses TRBV7-8 and TRBJ2-7; possibly TRBD1 for D (5 bases). Looked up from germline, CDR1 is SGHVS and CDR2 is FQNEAQ. This CDR3 is 14 amino acids long. Trimming stripped 4 bases from V and 6 bases from J, with 16 bases between. The DNA of the CDR3 is TGTGCCAGCAGCTGGGGCAGGGTCAACCTCGAGCAGTACTTC. Its translation is CASSWGRVNLEQYF.

The chain carries TRBV28 and TRBJ1-3, with TRBD1 matching over 7 bases. The CDR3 is made up of 15 amino acids. The germline V gene encodes CDR1 MDHEN and CDR2 SYDVKM. V gave up 6 bases and J gave up 2 bases; unmatched junction bases: 7. The chain's CDR3 is CASSPFDRAGNTIYF. CDR3 DNA: TGTGCCAGCAGCCCTTTCGACAGGGCTGGAAACACCATATATTTT.

This sequence joins TRBV19 and TRBJ1-1; possibly TRBD1 for D (5 bases). The CDR3 loop spans 12 amino acids. Trimming left V 6 bases short and J 5 bases short, with 10 bases between. Germline V gene lookup returns CDR1 LNHDA and CDR2 SQIVND (reference sequence). The CDR3 protein is CASRLEGTEAFF. The CDR3 nucleotides read TGTGCCAGTAGATTGGAGGGGACTGAAGCTTTCTTT. Based on the CDR3 plus reference TRBV19 and TRBJ1-1, the full variable domain is DGGITQSPKYLFRKEGQNVTLSCEQNLNHDAMYWYRQDPGQGLRLIYYSQIVNDFQKGDIAEGYSVSREKKESFPLTVTSAQKNPTAFYLCASRLEGTEAFFGQGTRLTVV.